The present T cell receptor beta chain was sequenced within a study of T cells in Graves' hyperthyroidism and ophthalmopathy. Regarding this clonotype: As yet, its antigen is unknown.

Amplification yielded TCR beta CDR3 regions, with RNA transcripts as the source. In the first-round RT-PCR of the TCR CDR3, the HTBI primer set was used. Each CDR3 protein is one row after TCRdb ran MiXCR on the multiplex PCR reads. The data show about 500,000 distinct CDR3 sequences, 17% seen once. The study's findings and limits: In the blood, most expanded thyroid clonotypes above 0.001 appeared as well. Ophthalmopathy was distinguished from stable hyperthyroidism by 13 V-J signatures. Prediction of ophthalmopathy progression came a median about 6 months pre-onset.

Lactation, pregnancy, other autoimmune disease or uncontrolled infection excluded patients. Germline lookup yields CDR1 SGDLS and CDR2 YYNGEE. V gave up 0 bases and J gave up 6 bases; unmatched junction bases: 9. This CDR3 comprises 16 residues. The gene calls are TRBV9 and TRBJ2-7; TRBD2 aligns across 10 bases. The origin of this receptor is a woman aged 18 to 35 with Graves' ophthalmopathy. Sample: blood. Written as DNA, the CDR3 is TGTGCCAGCAGCGTAGGAGAAGAACTAGCGGGGCTCGAGCAGTACTTC. Its translation is CASSVGEELAGLEQYF.